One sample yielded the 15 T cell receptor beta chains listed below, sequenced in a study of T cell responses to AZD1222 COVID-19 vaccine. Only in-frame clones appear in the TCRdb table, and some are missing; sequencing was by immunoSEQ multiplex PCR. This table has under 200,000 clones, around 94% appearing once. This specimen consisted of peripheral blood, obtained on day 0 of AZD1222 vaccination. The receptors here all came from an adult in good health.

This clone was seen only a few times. The CDR3 loop reads CASSMRGRANNEQFF. The CDR3 DNA is TGTGCCAGTAGTATGCGCGGGAGGGCCAATAATGAGCAGTTCTTC. This rearrangement joins TRBV19 to TRBJ2-1, with 9 positions matching TRBD2. The V gene's germline CDR1 is LNHDA and CDR2 SQIVND (reference sequence). V gave up 3 bases and J gave up 7 bases; unmatched junction bases: 7. This CDR3 comprises 15 residues.

The CDR3 region has the DNA TGTGCCAGTAGTTCTGGGACAGGGGTTAGGGAAAAACTGTTTTTT. Encoded protein: CASSSGTGVREKLFF. This chain links TRBV19 with TRBJ1-4, with TRBD1 matching over 10 bases. CDR1 is LNHDA, CDR2 SQIVND, per germline (reference sequence). The CDR3 runs to 15 residues. Unmatched junction bases numbered 8, after V lost 5 bases and J lost 8 bases. Full variable domain (remainder filled in from reference TRBV19 and TRBJ1-4): DGGITQSPKYLFRKEGQNVTLSCEQNLNHDAMYWYRQDPGQGLRLIYYSQIVNDFQKGDIAEGYSVSREKKESFPLTVTSAQKNPTAFYLCASSSGTGVREKLFFGSGTQLSVL.

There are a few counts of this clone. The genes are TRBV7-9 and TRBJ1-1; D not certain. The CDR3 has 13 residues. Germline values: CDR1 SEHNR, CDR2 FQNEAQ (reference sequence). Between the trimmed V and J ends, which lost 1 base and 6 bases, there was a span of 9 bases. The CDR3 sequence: CASSLEPLPEAFF. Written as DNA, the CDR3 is TGTGCCAGCAGCTTAGAGCCTTTGCCTGAAGCTTTCTTT.

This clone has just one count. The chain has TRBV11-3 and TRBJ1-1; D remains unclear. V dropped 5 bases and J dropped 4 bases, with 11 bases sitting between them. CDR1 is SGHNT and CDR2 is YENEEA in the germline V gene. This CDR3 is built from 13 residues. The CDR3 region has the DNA TGTGCCAGCAGCCTCAAGGTTGGCACTGAAGCTTTCTTT. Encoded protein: CASSLKVGTEAFF.

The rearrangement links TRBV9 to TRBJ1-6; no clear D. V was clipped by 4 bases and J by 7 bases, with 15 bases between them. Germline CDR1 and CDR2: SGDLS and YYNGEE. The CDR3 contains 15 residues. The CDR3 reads CASSPRTNINSPLHF. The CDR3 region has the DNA TGTGCCAGCAGCCCCCGGACCAATATCAATTCACCCCTCCACTTT. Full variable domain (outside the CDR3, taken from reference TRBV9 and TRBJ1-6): DSGVTQTPKHLITATGQRVTLRCSPRSGDLSVYWYQQSLDQGLQFLIQYYNGEERAKGNILERFSAQQFPDLHSELNLSSLELGDSALYFCASSPRTNINSPLHFGNGTRLTVT.

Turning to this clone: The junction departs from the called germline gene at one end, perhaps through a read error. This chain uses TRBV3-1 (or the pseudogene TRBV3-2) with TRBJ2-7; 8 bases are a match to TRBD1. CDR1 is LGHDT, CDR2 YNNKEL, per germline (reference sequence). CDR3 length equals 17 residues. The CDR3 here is CASTQSRGQGIFYEQYF. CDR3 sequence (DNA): TGTGCCAGCACCCAATCTAGAGGACAGGGAATTTTCTACGAGCAGTACTTC.

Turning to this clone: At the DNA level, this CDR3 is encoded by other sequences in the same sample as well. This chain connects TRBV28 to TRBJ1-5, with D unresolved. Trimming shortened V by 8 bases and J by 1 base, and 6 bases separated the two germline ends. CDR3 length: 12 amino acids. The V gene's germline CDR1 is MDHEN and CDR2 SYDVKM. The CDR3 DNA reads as TGTGCCAGCGTGGGGAGCAATCAGCCCCAGCATTTT. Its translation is CASVGSNQPQHF.

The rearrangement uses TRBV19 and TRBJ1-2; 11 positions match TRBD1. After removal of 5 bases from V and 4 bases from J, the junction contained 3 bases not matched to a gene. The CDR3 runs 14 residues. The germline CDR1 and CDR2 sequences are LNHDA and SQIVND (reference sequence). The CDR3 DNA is TGTGCCAGTAGTCGGACAGGGGGCCCCTATGGCTACACCTTC. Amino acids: CASSRTGGPYGYTF.

CDR3 protein: CASSRQTNTEAFF. CDR3 DNA sequence: TGTGCCAGCAGCCGCCAGACGAACACTGAAGCTTTCTTT. This chain uses TRBV27 with TRBJ1-1, with D hard to call. Trimming removed 6 bases at V and 1 base at J, with 9 bases between. CDR1 is MNHEY, CDR2 SMNVEV, per germline (reference sequence). The CDR3 totals 13 residues.

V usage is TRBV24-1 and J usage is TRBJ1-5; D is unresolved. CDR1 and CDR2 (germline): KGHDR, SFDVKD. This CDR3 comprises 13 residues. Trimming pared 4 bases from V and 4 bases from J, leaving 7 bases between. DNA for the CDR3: TGTGCCACCAGTGAGTCGGGGAATCAGCCCCAGCATTTT. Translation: CATSESGNQPQHF.

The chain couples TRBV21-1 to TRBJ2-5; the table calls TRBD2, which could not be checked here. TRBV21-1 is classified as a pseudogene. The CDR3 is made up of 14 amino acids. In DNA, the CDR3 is TGTGCCAGCAGCAAAGGAAACGGGAAGGAGACCCAGTACTTC. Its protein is CASSKGNGKETQYF.

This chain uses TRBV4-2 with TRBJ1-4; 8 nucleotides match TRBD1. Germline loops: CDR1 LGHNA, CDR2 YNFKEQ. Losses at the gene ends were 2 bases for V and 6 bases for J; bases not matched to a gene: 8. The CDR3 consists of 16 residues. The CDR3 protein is CASSQSGSGQDEKLFF. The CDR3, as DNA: TGTGCCAGCAGCCAAAGTGGGTCGGGACAGGATGAAAAACTGTTTTTT.

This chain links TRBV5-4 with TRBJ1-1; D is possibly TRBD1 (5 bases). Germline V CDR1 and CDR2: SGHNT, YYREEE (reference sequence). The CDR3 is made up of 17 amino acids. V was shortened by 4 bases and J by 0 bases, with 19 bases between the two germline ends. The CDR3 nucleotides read TGTGCCAGCAGCATAAAAGAGAAGGACAAGCTGAACACTGAAGCTTTCTTT. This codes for CASSIKEKDKLNTEAFF.

The chain's CDR3 is CASSSGTGGTGYTF. The DNA of the CDR3 is TGTGCCAGCAGTTCCGGGACAGGGGGGACTGGCTACACCTTC. The chain carries TRBV27 and TRBJ1-2; 11 positions agree with TRBD1. Germline CDR1 is MNHEY and CDR2 is SMNVEV (reference sequence). Trimming at V came to 4 bases and at J to 7 bases, leaving 5 bases not matched to a gene. CDR3 length: 14 residues.

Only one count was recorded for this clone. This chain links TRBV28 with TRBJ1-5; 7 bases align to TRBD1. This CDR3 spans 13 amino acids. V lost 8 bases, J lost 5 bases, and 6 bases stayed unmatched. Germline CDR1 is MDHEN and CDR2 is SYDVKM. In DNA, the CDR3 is TGTGCCAGCGGGCGACAGGGCCATCAGCCCCAGCATTTT. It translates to CASGRQGHQPQHF. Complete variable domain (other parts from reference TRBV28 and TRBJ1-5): DVKVTQSSRYLVKRTGEKVFLECVQDMDHENMFWYRQDPGLGLRLIYFSYDVKMKEKGDIPEGYSVSREKKERFSLILESASTNQTSMYLCASGRQGHQPQHFGDGTRLSIL.